The rows below give T cell receptor beta chains drawn from one sample of a study of cytomegalovirus exposure and HLA in healthy donors. Some clones are missing from TCRdb's copy, which holds only in-frame ones; the method was immunoSEQ multiplex PCR. The table lists about 220,000 clones, approximately 88% of them singletons. Specimen: PBMCs. The receptors stem from a boy between 2 and 10 years old in good health and CMV-seronegative. CDR3s include the opening cysteine and the closing phenylalanine or tryptophan. The D gene is left open where the match is weak. Some rows mark clone size as missing; the rest say once, few, many or name a class of expanded clone.

d_call	v_call	j_call	clone_size	cdr3_aa	cdr3_nt
TRBD1	TRBV5-1	TRBJ1-4	NA	CASSFQGATNEKLFF	TGCGCCAGCAGCTTCCAGGGGGCAACTAATGAAAAACTGTTTTTT
NA	TRBV5-6	TRBJ2-7	NA	CASSFGGGEQYF	TGTGCCAGCAGCTTTGGGGGCGGCGAGCAGTACTTC
TRBD1	TRBV6-1	TRBJ1-2	NA	CASRGGQGSYTF	TGTGCCAGCAGGGGAGGACAGGGAAGTTACACCTTC
NA	TRBV6-6	TRBJ1-3	NA	CASSYRESSGNTIYF	TGTGCCAGCAGTTACCGAGAGAGCTCTGGAAACACCATATATTTT
TRBD2	TRBV11-3	TRBJ2-3	NA	CASSLGLAGRSDTQYF	TGTGCCAGCAGCTTGGGACTAGCGGGAAGGTCAGATACGCAGTATTTT
TRBD1	TRBV19	TRBJ2-2	NA	CASRDRGAGADTGELFF	TGTGCCAGTAGGGACAGGGGTGCGGGAGCGGACACCGGGGAGCTGTTTTTT
TRBD1	TRBV27	TRBJ2-1	NA	CASSLSRQGAAYNEQFF	TGTGCCAGCAGTTTATCCCGACAGGGGGCGGCCTACAATGAGCAGTTCTTC
TRBD1	TRBV28	TRBJ1-5	NA	CASSLDSFRTGENQPQHF	TGTGCCAGCAGTTTAGATTCGTTTCGGACAGGGGAAAATCAGCCCCAGCATTTT
NA	TRBV4-1	TRBJ2-5	NA	CASSQGRGPPLGETQYF	TGCGCCAGCAGCCAAGGGCGGGGACCCCCTTTAGGAGAGACCCAGTACTTC
NA	TRBV30	TRBJ2-1	NA	CAWSETLYNEQFF	TGTGCCTGGAGCGAAACTCTCTACAATGAGCAGTTCTTC
NA	TRBV7-9	TRBJ2-6	once	CASSLVTGANVLTF	TGTGCCAGCAGCTTAGTTACTGGGGCCAACGTCCTGACTTTC
NA	TRBV5-4	TRBJ2-7	NA	CASSLAPPPYEQYF	TGTGCCAGCAGCTTGGCCCCCCCTCCCTACGAGCAGTACTTC
TRBD1	TRBV2	TRBJ1-4	NA	CASSEARGPNEKLFF	TGTGCCAGCAGTGAAGCGAGGGGGCCCAATGAAAAACTGTTTTTT